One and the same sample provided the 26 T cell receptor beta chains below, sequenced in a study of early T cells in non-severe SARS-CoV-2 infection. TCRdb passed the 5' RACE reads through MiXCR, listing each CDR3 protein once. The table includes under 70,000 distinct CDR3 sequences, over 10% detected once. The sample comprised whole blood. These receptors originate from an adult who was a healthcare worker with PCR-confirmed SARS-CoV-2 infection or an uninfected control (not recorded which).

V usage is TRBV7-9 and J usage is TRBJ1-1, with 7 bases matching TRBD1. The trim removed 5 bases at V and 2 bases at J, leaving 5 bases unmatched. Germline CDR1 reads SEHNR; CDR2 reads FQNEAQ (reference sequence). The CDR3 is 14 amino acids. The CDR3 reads CASSTRQGNTEAFF. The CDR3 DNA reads TGTGCCAGCAGCACAAGACAGGGTAACACTGAAGCTTTCTTT.

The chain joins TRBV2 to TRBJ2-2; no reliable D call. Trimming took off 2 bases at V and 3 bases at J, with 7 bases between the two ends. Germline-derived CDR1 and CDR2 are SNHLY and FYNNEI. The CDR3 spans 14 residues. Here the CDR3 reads CASSERSYTGELFF. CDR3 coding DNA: TGTGCCAGCAGTGAAAGGAGCTACACCGGGGAGCTGTTTTTT. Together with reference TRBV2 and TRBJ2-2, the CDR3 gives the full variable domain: EPEVTQTPSHQVTQMGQEVILRCVPISNHLYFYWYRQILGQKVEFLVSFYNNEISEKSEIFDDQFSVERPDGSNFTLKIRSTKLEDSAMYFCASSERSYTGELFFGEGSRLTVL.

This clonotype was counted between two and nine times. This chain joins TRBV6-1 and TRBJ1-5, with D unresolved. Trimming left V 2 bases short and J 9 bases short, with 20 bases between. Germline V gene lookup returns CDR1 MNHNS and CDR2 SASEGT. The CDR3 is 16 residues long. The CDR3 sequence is CASSEMSGWAHPPQHF. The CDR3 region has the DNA TGTGCCAGCAGTGAAATGAGTGGTTGGGCCCACCCGCCCCAGCATTTT.

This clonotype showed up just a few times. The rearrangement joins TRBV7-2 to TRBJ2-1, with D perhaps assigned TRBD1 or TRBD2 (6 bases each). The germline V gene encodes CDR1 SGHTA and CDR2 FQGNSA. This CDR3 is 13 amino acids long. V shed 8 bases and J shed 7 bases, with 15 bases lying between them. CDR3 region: CASCAGEENEQFF. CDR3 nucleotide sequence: TGTGCCAGCTGCGCAGGGGAGGAGAATGAGCAGTTCTTC.

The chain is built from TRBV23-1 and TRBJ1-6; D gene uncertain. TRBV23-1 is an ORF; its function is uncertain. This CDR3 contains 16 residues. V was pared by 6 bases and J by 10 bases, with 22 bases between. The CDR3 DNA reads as TGCGCCAGCAGCGAACGTCCAGGCGGGGATTTATCACCCCTCCACTTT. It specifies CASSERPGGDLSPLHF.

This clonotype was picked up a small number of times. The CDR3 coding sequence is TGCGCCAGCAGCCAAGACTTCGACGGGGGTGAGACCCAGTACTTC. This codes for CASSQDFDGGETQYF. The chain recombines TRBV4-1 with TRBJ2-5; a weak D match, TRBD2 (6 bases). Trimming pared 0 bases from V and 5 bases from J, leaving 13 bases between. The CDR3 runs 15 residues. CDR1 and CDR2 from the germline V gene are MGHRA and YSYEKL.

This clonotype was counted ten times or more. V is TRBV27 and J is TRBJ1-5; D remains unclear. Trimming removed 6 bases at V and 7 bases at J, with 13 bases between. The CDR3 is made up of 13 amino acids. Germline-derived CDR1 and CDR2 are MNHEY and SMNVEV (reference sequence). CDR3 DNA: TGTGCCAGCAGAGAGAATAATAGGCAGCCCCAGCATTTT. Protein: CASRENNRQPQHF.

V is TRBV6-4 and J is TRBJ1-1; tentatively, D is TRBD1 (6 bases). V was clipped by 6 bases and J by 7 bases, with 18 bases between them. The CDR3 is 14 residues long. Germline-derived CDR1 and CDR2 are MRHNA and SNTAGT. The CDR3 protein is CASRIRGGGDEAFF. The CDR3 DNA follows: TGTGCCAGCAGGATCAGGGGAGGTGGGGATGAAGCTTTCTTT.

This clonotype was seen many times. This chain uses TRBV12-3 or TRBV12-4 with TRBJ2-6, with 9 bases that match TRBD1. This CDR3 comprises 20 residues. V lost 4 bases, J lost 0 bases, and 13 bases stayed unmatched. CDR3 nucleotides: TGTGCCAGCAGTTCCCTTGGGCCGGGACAGGGAAGCTCTGGGGCCAACGTCCTGACTTTC. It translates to CASSSLGPGQGSSGANVLTF.

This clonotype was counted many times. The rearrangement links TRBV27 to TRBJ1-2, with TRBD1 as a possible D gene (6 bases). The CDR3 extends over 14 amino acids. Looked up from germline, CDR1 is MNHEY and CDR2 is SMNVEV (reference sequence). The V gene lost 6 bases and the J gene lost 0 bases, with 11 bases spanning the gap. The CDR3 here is CASSLNRANYGYTF. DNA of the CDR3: TGTGCCAGCAGCCTTAACAGGGCTAACTATGGCTACACCTTC.

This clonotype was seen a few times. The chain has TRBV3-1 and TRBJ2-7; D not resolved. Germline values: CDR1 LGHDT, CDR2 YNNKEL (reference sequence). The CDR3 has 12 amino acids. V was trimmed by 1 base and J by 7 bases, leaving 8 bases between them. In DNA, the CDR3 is TGTGCCAGCAGCCAAGTCGGCCGGGAGCAGTACTTC. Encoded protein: CASSQVGREQYF.

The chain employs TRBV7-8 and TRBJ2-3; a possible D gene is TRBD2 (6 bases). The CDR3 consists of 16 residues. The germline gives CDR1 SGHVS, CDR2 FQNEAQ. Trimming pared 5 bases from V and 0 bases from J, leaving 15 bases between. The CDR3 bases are TGTGCCAGCAGCCCCCCGGGAGATCGCAGCACAGATACGCAGTATTTT. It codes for CASSPPGDRSTDTQYF.

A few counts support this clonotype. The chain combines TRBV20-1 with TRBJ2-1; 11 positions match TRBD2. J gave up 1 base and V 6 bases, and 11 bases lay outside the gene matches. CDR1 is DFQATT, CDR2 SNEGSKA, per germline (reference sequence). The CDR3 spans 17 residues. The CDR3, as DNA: TGCAGTGCCCCTAAACACTCTAGCGGGGGGTCCTACAATGAGCAGTTCTTC. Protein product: CSAPKHSSGGSYNEQFF.

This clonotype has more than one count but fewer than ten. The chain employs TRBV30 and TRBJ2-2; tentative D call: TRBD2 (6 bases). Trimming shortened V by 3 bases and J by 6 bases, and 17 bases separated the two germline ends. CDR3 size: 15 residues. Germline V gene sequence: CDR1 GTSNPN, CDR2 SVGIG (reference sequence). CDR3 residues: CAWSVERGGSGELFF. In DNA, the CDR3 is TGTGCCTGGAGCGTAGAGAGGGGAGGTTCCGGGGAGCTGTTTTTT.

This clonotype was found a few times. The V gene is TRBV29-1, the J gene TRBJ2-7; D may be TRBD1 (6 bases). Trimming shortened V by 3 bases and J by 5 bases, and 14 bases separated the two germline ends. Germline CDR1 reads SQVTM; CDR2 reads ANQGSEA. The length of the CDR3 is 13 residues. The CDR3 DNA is TGCAGCGTTGACCTCCAGGGGTTAGACGAGCAGTACTTC. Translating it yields CSVDLQGLDEQYF.

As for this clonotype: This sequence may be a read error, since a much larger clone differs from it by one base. CDR3 region: CASCLSSNYPDTQYF. CDR3 DNA sequence: TGTGCCAGCTGTCTCTCCTCCAACTATCCAGATACGCAGTATTTT. This chain uses TRBV12-3 or TRBV12-4 with TRBJ2-3, with no clear D. CDR3 length equals 15 residues. V lost 8 bases, J lost 4 bases, and 19 bases lay in between.

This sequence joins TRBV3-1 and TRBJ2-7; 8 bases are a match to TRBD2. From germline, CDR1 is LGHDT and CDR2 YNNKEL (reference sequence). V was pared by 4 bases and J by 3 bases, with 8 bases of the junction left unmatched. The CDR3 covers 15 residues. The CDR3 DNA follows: TGTGCCAGCAGCCCAAGCGGGGGACCCATCTACGAGCAGTACTTC. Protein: CASSPSGGPIYEQYF.

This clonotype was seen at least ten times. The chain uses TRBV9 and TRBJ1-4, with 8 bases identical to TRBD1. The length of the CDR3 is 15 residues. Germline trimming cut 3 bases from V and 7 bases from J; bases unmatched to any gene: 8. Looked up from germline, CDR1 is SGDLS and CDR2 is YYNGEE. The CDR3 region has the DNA TGTGCCAGCAGCGAGGACAGGGTCGGAGGTGAAAAACTGTTTTTT. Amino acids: CASSEDRVGGEKLFF.

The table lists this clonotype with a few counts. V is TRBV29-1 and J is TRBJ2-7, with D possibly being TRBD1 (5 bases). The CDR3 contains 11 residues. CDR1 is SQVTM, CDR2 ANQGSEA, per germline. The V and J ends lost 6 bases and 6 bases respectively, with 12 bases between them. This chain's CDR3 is CSVGLGFEQYF. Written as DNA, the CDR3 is TGCAGCGTGGGGCTGGGCTTCGAGCAGTACTTC.

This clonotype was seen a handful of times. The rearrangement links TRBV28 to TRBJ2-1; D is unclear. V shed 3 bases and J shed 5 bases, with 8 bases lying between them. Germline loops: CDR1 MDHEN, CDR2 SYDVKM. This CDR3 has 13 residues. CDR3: CASSFLRNNEQFF. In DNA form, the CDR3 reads TGTGCCAGCAGTTTCCTCAGGAACAATGAGCAGTTCTTC.

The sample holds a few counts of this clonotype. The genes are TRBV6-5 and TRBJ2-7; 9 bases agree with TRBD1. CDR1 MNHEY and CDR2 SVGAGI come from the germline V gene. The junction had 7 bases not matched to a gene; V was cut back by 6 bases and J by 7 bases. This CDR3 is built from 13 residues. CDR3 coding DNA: TGTGCCAGCAGGGACAGGGGAGGGGGAGAGCAGTACTTC. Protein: CASRDRGGGEQYF.

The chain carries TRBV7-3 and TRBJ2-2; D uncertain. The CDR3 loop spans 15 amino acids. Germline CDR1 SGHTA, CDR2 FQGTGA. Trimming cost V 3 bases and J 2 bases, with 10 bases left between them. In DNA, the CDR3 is TGTGCCAGCAGCTTCCCGGCAGGAAACACCGGGGAGCTGTTTTTT. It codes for CASSFPAGNTGELFF.

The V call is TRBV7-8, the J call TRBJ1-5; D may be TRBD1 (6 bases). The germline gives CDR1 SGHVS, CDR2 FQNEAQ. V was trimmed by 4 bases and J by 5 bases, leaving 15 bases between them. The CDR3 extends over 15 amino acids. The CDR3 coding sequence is TGTGCCAGCAGCTCACAGGGACTTTCGGATCAGCCCCAGCATTTT. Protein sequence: CASSSQGLSDQPQHF.

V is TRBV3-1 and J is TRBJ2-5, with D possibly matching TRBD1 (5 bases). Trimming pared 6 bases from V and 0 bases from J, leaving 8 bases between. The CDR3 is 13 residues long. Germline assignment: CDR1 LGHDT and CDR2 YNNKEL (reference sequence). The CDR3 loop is CASSYRYQETQYF. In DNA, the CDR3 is TGTGCCAGCAGTTACAGGTACCAAGAGACCCAGTACTTC.

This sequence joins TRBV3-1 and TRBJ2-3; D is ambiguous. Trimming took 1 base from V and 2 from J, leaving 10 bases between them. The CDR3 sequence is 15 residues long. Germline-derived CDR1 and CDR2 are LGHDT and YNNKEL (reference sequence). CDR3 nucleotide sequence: TGTGCCAGCAGCCAAGGGGGAATGAACACAGATACGCAGTATTTT. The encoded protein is CASSQGGMNTDTQYF.

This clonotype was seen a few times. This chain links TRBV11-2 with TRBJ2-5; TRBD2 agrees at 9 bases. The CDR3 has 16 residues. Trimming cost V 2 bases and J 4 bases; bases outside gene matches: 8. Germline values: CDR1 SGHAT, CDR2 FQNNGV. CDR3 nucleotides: TGTGCCAGCAGCTTACATTTAGCGGGGGCCAGAGAGACCCAGTACTTC. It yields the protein CASSLHLAGARETQYF. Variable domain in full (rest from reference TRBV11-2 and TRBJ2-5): EAGVAQSPRYKIIEKRQSVAFWCNPISGHATLYWYQQILGQGPKLLIQFQNNGVVDDSQLPKDRFSAERLKGVDSTLKIQPAKLEDSAVYLCASSLHLAGARETQYFGPGTRLLVL.